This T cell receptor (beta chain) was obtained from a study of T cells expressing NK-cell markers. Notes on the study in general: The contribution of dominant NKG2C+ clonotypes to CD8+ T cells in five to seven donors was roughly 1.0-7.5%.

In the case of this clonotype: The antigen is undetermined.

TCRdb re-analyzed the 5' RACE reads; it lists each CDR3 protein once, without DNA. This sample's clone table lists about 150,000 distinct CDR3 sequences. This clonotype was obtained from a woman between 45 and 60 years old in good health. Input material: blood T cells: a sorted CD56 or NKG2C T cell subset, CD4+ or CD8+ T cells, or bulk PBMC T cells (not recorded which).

CDR3 region: CASSLGQGASEAFF. J is TRBJ1-1 and V is TRBV6-5; the TRBD1 assignment by TCRdb is unverifiable without DNA. The CDR3 totals 14 residues. Germline V lookup: CDR1 MNHEY, CDR2 SVGAGI.